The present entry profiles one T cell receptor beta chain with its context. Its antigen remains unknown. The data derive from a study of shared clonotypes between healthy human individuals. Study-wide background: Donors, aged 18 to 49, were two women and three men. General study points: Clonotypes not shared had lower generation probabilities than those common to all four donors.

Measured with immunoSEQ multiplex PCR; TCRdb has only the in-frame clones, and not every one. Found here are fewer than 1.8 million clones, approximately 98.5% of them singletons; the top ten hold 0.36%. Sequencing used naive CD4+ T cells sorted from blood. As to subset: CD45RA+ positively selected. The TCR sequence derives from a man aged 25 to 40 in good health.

The CDR3, as DNA: TGTGCCAGCAGCTTCCTAGCGGGCGCCTACAATGAGCAGTTCTTC. Its translation: CASSFLAGAYNEQFF. The chain is built from TRBV11-2 and TRBJ2-1, with TRBD2 matching over 8 bases. CDR3 length: 15 amino acids. Germline V gene data show CDR1 as SGHAT and CDR2 as FQNNGV. J gave up 2 bases and V 3 bases, and 3 bases lay outside the gene matches.